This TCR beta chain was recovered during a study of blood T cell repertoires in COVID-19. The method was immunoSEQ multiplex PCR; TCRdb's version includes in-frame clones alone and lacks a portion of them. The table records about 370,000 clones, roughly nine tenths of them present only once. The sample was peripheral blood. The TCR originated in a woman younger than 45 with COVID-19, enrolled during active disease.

CDR3 DNA: TGTGCCAGTAGTTGGGGGGATCCCGGCGGGGAGCTGTTTTTT. This sequence encodes CASSWGDPGGELFF. The chain has TRBV19 and TRBJ2-2, with D possibly matching TRBD2 (6 bases). CDR3 length: 14 amino acids. Trimming pared 5 bases from V and 7 bases from J, leaving 14 bases between. Germline CDR1 LNHDA, CDR2 SQIVND (reference sequence).